The rows below give T cell receptor beta chains drawn from one sample of a study of OX40 agonist ivuxolimab in advanced cancers. The table came from immunoSEQ multiplex PCR; TCRdb's copy has only in-frame clones and leaves some out. The table lists 40,000 to 50,000 clones, roughly nine tenths of them singletons. The specimen was CD4+ or CD8+ T cells sorted from blood, collected in a trial of the OX40 agonist ivuxolimab. Receptor source: an adult with an advanced solid tumor such as melanoma, head and neck, liver or kidney cancer. Both conserved end residues are trimmed from each CDR3. Fields, in order: V gene, CDR3 length, D gene, CDR3 protein. D genes are given only for firm matches.

v_call: TRBV9; cdr3_length: 14; d_call: TRBD2; cdr3_aa: ASSPGLAGYTGELF
v_call: TRBV14; cdr3_length: 13; d_call: TRBD1; cdr3_aa: ASSHSGTDSYEQY
v_call: TRBV6-6; cdr3_length: 11; d_call: .; cdr3_aa: ASSRTDSYEQY
v_call: TRBV28; cdr3_length: 12; d_call: .; cdr3_aa: ASTEPANTGELF
v_call: TRBV10-1; cdr3_length: 16; d_call: .; cdr3_aa: ASSEVSHNPSSYNEQF
v_call: TRBV13; cdr3_length: 10; d_call: .; cdr3_aa: ASRASTDTQY
v_call: TRBV5-1; cdr3_length: 13; d_call: .; cdr3_aa: ASSWVGAVGNTIY
v_call: TRBV5-4; cdr3_length: 13; d_call: .; cdr3_aa: ASSPGVPGANGYT
v_call: TRBV19; cdr3_length: 12; d_call: .; cdr3_aa: ASSIEAGAGEQY
v_call: TRBV28; cdr3_length: 10; d_call: .; cdr3_aa: ASSGGYNEQF
v_call: TRBV19; cdr3_length: 16; d_call: .; cdr3_aa: ASSIYFPGDSYNSPLH
v_call: TRBV4-1; cdr3_length: 16; d_call: .; cdr3_aa: ASSQDRFKGGRGNGYT
v_call: TRBV5-8; cdr3_length: 11; d_call: .; cdr3_aa: ASSLRGDQPQH
v_call: TRBV10-2; cdr3_length: 14; d_call: .; cdr3_aa: ASSQGQLGMNTEAF
v_call: TRBV6-6; cdr3_length: 11; d_call: .; cdr3_aa: ASSYGATDTQY
v_call: TRBV19; cdr3_length: 16; d_call: .; cdr3_aa: ASSIALRTAHYYNEQF
v_call: TRBV6-1; cdr3_length: 10; d_call: .; cdr3_aa: ASSTNGSPLH
v_call: TRBV19; cdr3_length: 17; d_call: TRBD1; cdr3_aa: ASSMSDREYRSDTDTQY
v_call: TRBV27; cdr3_length: 12; d_call: TRBD1; cdr3_aa: ASSPYTGGYGYT
v_call: TRBV2; cdr3_length: 11; d_call: .; cdr3_aa: ASSTGPIGPQH
v_call: TRBV5-1; cdr3_length: 13; d_call: .; cdr3_aa: ASSPHTVLQETQY
v_call: TRBV7-9; cdr3_length: 14; d_call: .; cdr3_aa: ASSLAWMEGPETQY
v_call: TRBV6-4; cdr3_length: 12; d_call: .; cdr3_aa: ASSDSPEYNEQF
v_call: TRBV7-9; cdr3_length: 12; d_call: TRBD1; cdr3_aa: ASSPRQGINTQY
v_call: TRBV9; cdr3_length: 11; d_call: TRBD1; cdr3_aa: ASSVGTGLEQY
v_call: TRBV9; cdr3_length: 15; d_call: TRBD2; cdr3_aa: ASSVDPSSGRAVGQY
v_call: TRBV11-2; cdr3_length: 13; d_call: TRBD2; cdr3_aa: ASSLSSGRAYEQY
v_call: TRBV9; cdr3_length: 14; d_call: .; cdr3_aa: ASSVVGGGVTGELF
v_call: TRBV6-4; cdr3_length: 10; d_call: .; cdr3_aa: ASSDSGGEAF
v_call: TRBV4-2; cdr3_length: 16; d_call: .; cdr3_aa: ASSRGTNRVDMNTEAF
v_call: TRBV7-6; cdr3_length: 12; d_call: .; cdr3_aa: ASSPDGGTDTQY
v_call: TRBV7-2; cdr3_length: 10; d_call: .; cdr3_aa: ASSLGGYGYT
v_call: TRBV28; cdr3_length: 13; d_call: TRBD2; cdr3_aa: ASSLVGGDYNEQF
v_call: TRBV7-9; cdr3_length: 13; d_call: .; cdr3_aa: ASSLFPTVNYGYT
v_call: TRBV18; cdr3_length: 15; d_call: TRBD2; cdr3_aa: ASSPLDRGGSYNEQF
v_call: TRBV27; cdr3_length: 14; d_call: .; cdr3_aa: ASSLSFRGSTGELF
v_call: TRBV28; cdr3_length: 13; d_call: TRBD1; cdr3_aa: ASSLQGASTDTQY
v_call: TRBV9; cdr3_length: 13; d_call: .; cdr3_aa: ASSASGAPYNEQF
v_call: TRBV5-6; cdr3_length: 13; d_call: .; cdr3_aa: ASTTTVPMGQPQH
v_call: TRBV19; cdr3_length: 13; d_call: .; cdr3_aa: ASIRDQGPGNTIY
v_call: TRBV27; cdr3_length: 14; d_call: TRBD2; cdr3_aa: ASSFPPGLAGSEQF
v_call: TRBV7-9; cdr3_length: 15; d_call: .; cdr3_aa: ASSYATGNPASYEQY
v_call: TRBV19; cdr3_length: 14; d_call: TRBD1; cdr3_aa: ASSILLGTENTEAF
v_call: TRBV4-1; cdr3_length: 11; d_call: .; cdr3_aa: ASSQVWETEAF